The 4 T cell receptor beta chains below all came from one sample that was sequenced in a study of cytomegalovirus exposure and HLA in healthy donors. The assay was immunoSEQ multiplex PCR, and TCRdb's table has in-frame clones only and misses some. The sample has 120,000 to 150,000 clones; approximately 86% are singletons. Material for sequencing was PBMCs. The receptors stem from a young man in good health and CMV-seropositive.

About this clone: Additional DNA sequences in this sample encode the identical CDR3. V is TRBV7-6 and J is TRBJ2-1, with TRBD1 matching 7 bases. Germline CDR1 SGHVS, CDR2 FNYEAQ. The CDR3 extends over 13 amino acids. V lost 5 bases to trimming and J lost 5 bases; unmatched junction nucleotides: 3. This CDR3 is CASSRTGDNEQFF. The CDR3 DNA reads TGTGCCAGCAGCCGAACAGGGGACAATGAGCAGTTCTTC.

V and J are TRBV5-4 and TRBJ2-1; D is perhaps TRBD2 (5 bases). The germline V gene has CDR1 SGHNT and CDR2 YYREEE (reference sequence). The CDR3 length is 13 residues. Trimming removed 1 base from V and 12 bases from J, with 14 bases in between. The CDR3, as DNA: TGTGCCAGCAGCTTGAGAGGTAGGGCGGGGCAGTTCTTC. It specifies CASSLRGRAGQFF.

The CDR3 reads CAVRGGGEQYF. CDR3 DNA: TGTGCCGTTAGGGGGGGTGGCGAGCAGTACTTC. The chain uses TRBV10-3 and TRBJ2-7; D possibly corresponds to TRBD2 (7 bases). V was shortened by 11 bases and J by 6 bases, with 14 bases between the two germline ends. Germline V lookup: CDR1 ENHRY, CDR2 SYGVKD. The CDR3 has 11 amino acids.

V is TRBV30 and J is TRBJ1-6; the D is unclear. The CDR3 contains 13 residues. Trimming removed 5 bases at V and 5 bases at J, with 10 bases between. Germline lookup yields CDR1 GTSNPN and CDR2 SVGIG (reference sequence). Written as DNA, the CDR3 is TGTGCCTGGGAACAGAGTAATAATTCACCCCTCCACTTT. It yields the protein CAWEQSNNSPLHF.